The clone carrying this T cell receptor beta chain was seen more than once but under ten times. Sequenced by immunoSEQ multiplex PCR; TCRdb stores in-frame clones only, minus some. The sample yields 95,000 to 100,000 clones, around 83% seen once. This sample was included in a study of T cell responses to AZD1222 COVID-19 vaccine. V trimming: 2 bases; J trimming: 6 bases; junction bases outside the gene matches: 3. Germline values: CDR1 GTSNPN, CDR2 SVGIG (reference sequence). The CDR3 contains 13 residues. The sample was peripheral blood, taken on day 0 of AZD1222 vaccination. The chain links TRBV30 to TRBJ1-5; 8 bases agree with TRBD1. This receptor was taken from an adult in good health. CDR3 sequence (DNA): TGTGCCTGGAGTACAGGGGGTAGTCAGCCCCAGCATTTT. Its protein is CAWSTGGSQPQHF.